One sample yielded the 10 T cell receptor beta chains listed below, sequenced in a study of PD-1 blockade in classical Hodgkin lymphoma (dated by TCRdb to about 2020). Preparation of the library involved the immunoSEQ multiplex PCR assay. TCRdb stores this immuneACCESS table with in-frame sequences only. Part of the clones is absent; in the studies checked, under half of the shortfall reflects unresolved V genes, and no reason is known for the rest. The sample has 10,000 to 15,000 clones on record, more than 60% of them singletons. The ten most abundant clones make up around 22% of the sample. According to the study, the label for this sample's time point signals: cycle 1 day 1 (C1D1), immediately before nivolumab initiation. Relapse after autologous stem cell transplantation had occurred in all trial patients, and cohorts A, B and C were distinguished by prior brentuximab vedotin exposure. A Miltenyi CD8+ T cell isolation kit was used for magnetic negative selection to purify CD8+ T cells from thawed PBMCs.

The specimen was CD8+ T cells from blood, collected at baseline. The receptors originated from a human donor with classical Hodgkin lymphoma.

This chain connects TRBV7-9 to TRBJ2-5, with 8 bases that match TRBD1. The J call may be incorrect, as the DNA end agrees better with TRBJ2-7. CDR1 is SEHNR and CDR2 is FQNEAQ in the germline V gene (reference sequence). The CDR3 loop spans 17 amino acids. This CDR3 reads CASSTRESGTGTYEQYF. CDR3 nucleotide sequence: TGTGCCAGCAGCACACGAGAATCCGGGACAGGTACCTACGAGCAGTACTTC.

CDR3 coding DNA: TGTGCCAGCATGTCAAGGACCGCTAACTATGGCTACACCTTC. It encodes CASMSRTANYGYTF. V usage is TRBV25-1 and J usage is TRBJ1-2; no definite D call. This CDR3 has 14 residues. V lost 7 bases and J 0 bases, leaving 12 bases between the germline ends. Germline V gene lookup returns CDR1 MGHDK and CDR2 SYGVNS.

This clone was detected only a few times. CDR3 DNA: TGTGCCAGCAGTTTCGGACTAGCGGGGTTCTACGAGCAGTACTTC. It specifies CASSFGLAGFYEQYF. The chain links TRBV28 to TRBJ2-7; 12 bases line up with TRBD2. The germline V gene has CDR1 MDHEN and CDR2 SYDVKM. The CDR3 is made up of 15 amino acids. The junction had 3 bases not matched to a gene; V was cut back by 3 bases and J by 3 bases.

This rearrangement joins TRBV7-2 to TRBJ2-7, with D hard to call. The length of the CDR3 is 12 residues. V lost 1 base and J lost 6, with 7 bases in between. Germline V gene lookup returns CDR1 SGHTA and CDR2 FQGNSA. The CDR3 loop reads CASSLGVGEQYF. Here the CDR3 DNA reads TGTGCCAGCAGCTTAGGTGTAGGCGAGCAGTACTTC.

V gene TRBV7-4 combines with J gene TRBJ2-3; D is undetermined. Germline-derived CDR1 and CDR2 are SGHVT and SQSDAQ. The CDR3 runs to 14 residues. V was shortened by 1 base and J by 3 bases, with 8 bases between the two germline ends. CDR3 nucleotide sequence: TGTGCCAGCAGCTTAGGCCCAACTACAGATACGCAGTATTTT. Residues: CASSLGPTTDTQYF.

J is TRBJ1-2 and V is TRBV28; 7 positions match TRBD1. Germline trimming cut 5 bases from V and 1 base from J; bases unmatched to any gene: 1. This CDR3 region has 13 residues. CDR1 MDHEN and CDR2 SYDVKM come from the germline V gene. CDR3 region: CASSPGGNYGYTF. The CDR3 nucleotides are TGTGCCAGCAGTCCAGGGGGTAACTATGGCTACACCTTC.

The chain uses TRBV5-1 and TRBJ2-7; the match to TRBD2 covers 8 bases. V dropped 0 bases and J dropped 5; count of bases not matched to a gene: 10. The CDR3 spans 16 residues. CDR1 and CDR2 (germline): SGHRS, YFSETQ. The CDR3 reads CASSLAERGTSHEQYF. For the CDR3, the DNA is TGCGCCAGCAGCTTGGCCGAGCGGGGGACATCCCACGAGCAGTACTTC.

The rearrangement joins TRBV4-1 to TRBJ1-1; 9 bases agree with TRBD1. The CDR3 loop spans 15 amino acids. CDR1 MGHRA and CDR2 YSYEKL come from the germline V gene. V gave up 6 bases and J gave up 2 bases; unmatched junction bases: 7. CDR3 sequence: CASSPGTGTNTEAFF. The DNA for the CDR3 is TGCGCCAGCAGTCCCGGGACAGGGACAAACACTGAAGCTTTCTTT.

The CDR3 loop reads CAWSEGTSLYEQYF. The CDR3 DNA reads as TGTGCCTGGAGTGAGGGGACCTCCCTCTACGAGCAGTACTTC. The V gene is TRBV30, the J gene TRBJ2-7; tentatively, D is TRBD1 or TRBD2 (5 bases each). CDR1 is GTSNPN and CDR2 is SVGIG in the germline V gene (reference sequence). The CDR3 contains 14 residues. Trimming took off 1 base at V and 3 bases at J, with 13 bases between the two ends.

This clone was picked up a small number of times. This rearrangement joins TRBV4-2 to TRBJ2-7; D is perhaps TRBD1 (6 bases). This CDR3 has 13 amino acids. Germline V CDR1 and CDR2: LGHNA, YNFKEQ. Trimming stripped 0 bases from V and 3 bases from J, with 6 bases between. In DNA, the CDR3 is TGTGCCAGCAGCCAAGAGGACAGCTACGAGCAGTACTTC. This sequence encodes CASSQEDSYEQYF.